This T cell receptor (beta chain) comes out of a study of ipilimumab plus nivolumab after autologous stem cell transplantation. Study as a whole: The DLBCL group included primary refractory and relapsed cases.

Germline trimming cut 6 bases from V and 0 bases from J; bases unmatched to any gene: 13. The CDR3 is 17 residues long. Germline-derived CDR1 and CDR2 are SGHVS and FQNEAQ. The repertoire was sequenced with immunoSEQ multiplex PCR; TCRdb's copy has only in-frame clones and lacks some. The table lists fewer than 85,000 clones, 75% to 85% of them singletons. Findings and caveats of the study: Authors suggest TCR repertoire, Treg phenotype and gut microbiota support further study.

Ipilimumab, 1 mg/kg, started 14 to 28 days after autologous transplant. Dosing: nivolumab 3 mg/kg IV, weeks 1, 4, 7, 10, then every two weeks to week 26. As concerns this clone: Antigen: not known.

The source is a male donor with diffuse large B-cell lymphoma. Sequences were derived from PBMCs, sampled in a trial of ipilimumab plus nivolumab as post-transplant consolidation. The chain couples TRBV7-8 to TRBJ2-7, with 8 nucleotides matching TRBD2. The DNA of the CDR3 is TGTGCCAGCAGGCGGCTCCCGGGAGGGGCGGCCTCCTACGAGCAGTACTTC. Its translation is CASRRLPGGAASYEQYF.